This passage covers 7 T cell receptor beta chains from one sample sequenced in a study of cytomegalovirus exposure and HLA in healthy donors (dated by TCRdb to 2015 to 2018). Libraries were prepared through the immunoSEQ multiplex PCR assay. For the multiplex PCR, a mixture combining 60 forward primers for TCR Vbeta segments and 13 reverse primers for TCR Jbeta segments was used. What TCRdb holds here is the immuneACCESS table cut down to in-frame rearrangements. Part of the clones is not present; checked against another copy, under half of the missing clones reflect an unresolved V gene, and the others are unexplained. This sample has roughly 70,000 clones in its table, and 60% to 75% of those were observed once. Together, the top ten hold around 15% of the sample. Material for sequencing was PBMCs. The source is a male donor in good health and CMV-seropositive.

The chain combines TRBV7-9 with TRBJ2-3; 7 positions agree with TRBD2. V was pared by 4 bases and J by 3 bases, with 10 bases of the junction left unmatched. CDR1 is SEHNR and CDR2 is FQNEAQ in the germline V gene (reference sequence). This CDR3 is built from 16 residues. CDR3 bases: TGTGCCAGCAGCTCGACGACAGCGGGACGAACAGATACGCAGTATTTT. This encodes CASSSTTAGRTDTQYF.

This chain links TRBV29-1 with TRBJ1-1, with D possibly TRBD1 on 6 matching bases. V was clipped by 0 bases and J by 4 bases, with 9 bases between them. Germline loops: CDR1 SQVTM, CDR2 ANQGSEA. The CDR3 is 13 residues long. In DNA, the CDR3 is TGCAGCGTTGAAGAGGGGGGGCTCACTGAAGCTTTCTTT. It encodes CSVEEGGLTEAFF.

A word on this clone: At one end, the junction sequence differs from germline, possibly due to a read error. The chain employs TRBV7-9 and TRBJ2-7; 10 bases align to TRBD1. CDR1 is SEHNR and CDR2 is FQNEAQ in the germline V gene (reference sequence). This CDR3 has 16 residues. CDR3 DNA sequence: TGTTCCAGCAGCTTTACTCAGGGACAGGGGCTGTACGAGCAGTACTTC. This sequence encodes CSSSFTQGQGLYEQYF.

CDR3 DNA: TGTGCCAGCAGCCTGACAGGGTACCAAGAGACCCAGTACTTC. It is translated as CASSLTGYQETQYF. The V gene is TRBV7-7, the J gene TRBJ2-5, with 7 bases identical to TRBD1. From germline, CDR1 is SSHAT and CDR2 FNYEAQ (reference sequence). CDR3 size: 14 residues. V shed 5 bases, J shed 0 bases, and the junction held 3 bases outside the gene matches.

The rearrangement joins TRBV30 to TRBJ2-2, with D maybe TRBD2 (7 bases). Trimming removed 2 bases at V and 6 bases at J, with 19 bases between. The CDR3 runs to 16 residues. Germline V gene data show CDR1 as GTSNPN and CDR2 as SVGIG (reference sequence). The CDR3 region is CAWSRGASSRAGELFF. Here the CDR3 DNA reads TGTGCCTGGAGTCGGGGGGCCTCAAGTCGGGCCGGGGAGCTGTTTTTT. Using reference TRBV30 and TRBJ2-2 for the parts outside the CDR3, the full variable domain is SQTIHQWPATLVQPVGSPLSLECTVEGTSNPNLYWYRQAAGRGLQLLFYSVGIGQISSEVPQNLSASRPQDRQFILSSKKLLLSDSGFYLCAWSRGASSRAGELFFGEGSRLTVL.

The chain employs TRBV6-1 and TRBJ2-7, with unresolved D. The CDR3 spans 13 residues. The V gene's germline CDR1 is MNHNS and CDR2 SASEGT. The germline V and J ends were trimmed by 4 bases and 3 bases, with 10 bases remaining between them. The CDR3 loop reads CASSVESNYEQYF. In DNA form, the CDR3 reads TGTGCCAGCAGTGTGGAGTCCAACTACGAGCAGTACTTC.

This chain joins TRBV9 and TRBJ2-6, with 10 bases matching TRBD2. This CDR3 has 18 residues. CDR1 and CDR2 (germline): SGDLS, YYNGEE. V trimming: 3 bases; J trimming: 2 bases; junction bases outside the gene matches: 8. The DNA for the CDR3 is TGTGCCAGCAGCGATTTTGGGCTAGCGGGAGCTGGGGCCAACGTCCTGACTTTC. It specifies CASSDFGLAGAGANVLTF.